Each of the 25 T cell receptor beta chains below was sequenced from the same sample in a study of technical replicates of blood from several donors. The table came from immunoSEQ multiplex PCR; TCRdb's copy has only in-frame clones and leaves some out. The sample lists over 85,000 clones; around 96% were seen once. Specimen: T cells isolated from PBMCs. The receptors here all came from a human donor in good health.

The chain links TRBV29-1 to TRBJ2-7, with a weak D call TRBD1 (7 bases). The CDR3 runs to 13 residues. The germline V gene has CDR1 SQVTM and CDR2 ANQGSEA. Trimming left V 3 bases short and J 0 bases short, with 9 bases between. This CDR3 is CSVDRGVSYEQYF. For the CDR3, the DNA is TGCAGCGTTGACAGGGGGGTCTCCTACGAGCAGTACTTC.

This clone was detected only once. The CDR3 spells CASRSSGDTQYF. CDR3 in DNA: TGTGCCAGCAGATCGTCGGGGGATACGCAGTATTTT. The gene calls are TRBV11-2 and TRBJ2-3, with D possibly being TRBD2 (5 bases). The length of the CDR3 is 12 residues. With 6 bases removed from V and 6 bases from J, the gap between germline ends came to 10 bases. The germline V gene has CDR1 SGHAT and CDR2 FQNNGV. The whole variable domain, filled in from reference TRBV11-2 and TRBJ2-3, reads EAGVAQSPRYKIIEKRQSVAFWCNPISGHATLYWYQQILGQGPKLLIQFQNNGVVDDSQLPKDRFSAERLKGVDSTLKIQPAKLEDSAVYLCASRSSGDTQYFGPGTRLTVL.

V usage is TRBV11-2 and J usage is TRBJ1-2, with TRBD1 as a possible D gene (5 bases). The CDR3 runs 13 residues. Germline values: CDR1 SGHAT, CDR2 FQNNGV. Trimming cost V 6 bases and J 4 bases, with 12 bases left between them. The CDR3: CASRSDSAYGYTF. The CDR3 DNA follows: TGTGCCAGCAGGAGCGACAGTGCCTATGGCTACACCTTC.

V gene TRBV19 combines with J gene TRBJ2-1; a possible D gene is TRBD1 (5 bases). Germline lookup yields CDR1 LNHDA and CDR2 SQIVND (reference sequence). The ends were cut back, 3 bases at V and 3 bases at J, with 6 bases in the middle. The CDR3 has 13 residues. DNA for the CDR3: TGTGCCAGTAGTATTGACAGCTACAATGAGCAGTTCTTC. Its protein is CASSIDSYNEQFF.

The J gene is TRBJ2-7, the V gene TRBV28, with a tentative D call TRBD2 (6 bases). This CDR3 has 13 residues. V was clipped by 3 bases and J by 3 bases, with 9 bases between them. From germline, CDR1 is MDHEN and CDR2 SYDVKM. The CDR3 DNA reads TGTGCCAGCAGTTTGGAGGGGATCTACGAGCAGTACTTC. This sequence encodes CASSLEGIYEQYF.

The J gene is TRBJ2-1, the V gene TRBV4-2, with 12 bases that match TRBD2. Germline V lookup: CDR1 LGHNA, CDR2 YNFKEQ. After removal of 7 bases from V and 8 bases from J, the junction contained 6 bases not matched to a gene. CDR3 length equals 14 residues. Here the CDR3 reads CASKSSGRGDEQFF. CDR3 sequence (DNA): TGTGCCAGCAAATCTAGCGGGAGGGGCGATGAGCAGTTCTTC.

V and J are TRBV7-2 and TRBJ2-3, with 8 bases matching TRBD1. The CDR3 has 18 residues. Trimming cost V 4 bases and J 7 bases; bases outside gene matches: 19. Germline CDR1 and CDR2: SGHTA and FQGNSA. Here the CDR3 reads CASSSPKSEGQAAYTQYF. CDR3 sequence (DNA): TGTGCCAGCAGCTCACCGAAGTCCGAGGGACAGGCGGCTTATACGCAGTATTTT. The full variable domain, in which reference TRBV7-2 and TRBJ2-3 provide the parts outside the CDR3, is GAGVSQSPSNKVTEKGKDVELRCDPISGHTALYWYRQSLGQGLEFLIYFQGNSAPDKSGLPSDRFSAERTGGSVSTLTIQRTQQEDSAVYLCASSSPKSEGQAAYTQYFGPGTRLTVL.

V and J are TRBV19 and TRBJ1-5, with 7 positions matching TRBD1. The V gene's germline CDR1 is LNHDA and CDR2 SQIVND (reference sequence). Germline trimming cut 11 bases from V and 2 bases from J; bases unmatched to any gene: 6. The CDR3 sequence is 13 residues long. CDR3 loop: CAGGTAGNQPQHF. In nucleotides, the CDR3 is TGTGCCGGGGGGACAGCAGGCAATCAGCCCCAGCATTTT.

This clone was seen just once. The chain joins TRBV9 to TRBJ1-1; D might be TRBD1 (6 bases). The germline V and J ends were trimmed by 4 bases and 4 bases, with 17 bases remaining between them. CDR1 and CDR2 from the germline V gene are SGDLS and YYNGEE. There are 15 residues in the CDR3. CDR3 in DNA: TGTGCCAGCAGCATGAACAGGGAAGGGGGCACTGAAGCTTTCTTT. Translation gives CASSMNREGGTEAFF.

The chain is built from TRBV19 and TRBJ2-4, with 14 positions matching TRBD2. CDR3 length equals 18 residues. Looked up from germline, CDR1 is LNHDA and CDR2 is SQIVND (reference sequence). V was pared by 2 bases and J by 9 bases, with 12 bases of the junction left unmatched. This CDR3 is CASSISPGLAGVGTIQYF. CDR3 DNA: TGTGCCAGTAGTATAAGCCCGGGACTAGCGGGAGTGGGTACCATTCAGTACTTC. Drawing the rest from reference TRBV19 and TRBJ2-4, the complete variable domain is DGGITQSPKYLFRKEGQNVTLSCEQNLNHDAMYWYRQDPGQGLRLIYYSQIVNDFQKGDIAEGYSVSREKKESFPLTVTSAQKNPTAFYLCASSISPGLAGVGTIQYFGAGTRLSVL.

The chain combines TRBV6-5 with TRBJ1-2; 8 bases align to TRBD1. J gave up 9 bases and V 2 bases, and 5 bases lay outside the gene matches. This CDR3 has 13 amino acids. Germline loops: CDR1 MNHEY, CDR2 SVGAGI. The CDR3 loop is CASSYGGQGSYTF. CDR3 in DNA: TGTGCCAGCAGTTACGGTGGACAGGGCAGCTACACCTTC.

V is TRBV6-5 and J is TRBJ2-5; D is ambiguous. Trimming shortened V by 0 bases and J by 4 bases, and 15 bases separated the two germline ends. The germline CDR1 and CDR2 sequences are MNHEY and SVGAGI. The CDR3 runs to 16 residues. DNA for the CDR3: TGTGCCAGCAGTTACTCTAGGTCGAGGCCACTAGAGACCCAGTACTTC. It yields the protein CASSYSRSRPLETQYF.

This chain connects TRBV6-6 to TRBJ2-7; possible D gene TRBD2, 6 bases. CDR3 length: 13 amino acids. CDR1 is MNHNY, CDR2 SVGAGI, per germline (reference sequence). The V gene lost 3 bases and the J gene lost 3 bases, with 9 bases spanning the gap. The CDR3 DNA reads as TGTGCCAGCAGTTATTCGGGGGTCTACGAGCAGTACTTC. It specifies CASSYSGVYEQYF.

The chain employs TRBV9 and TRBJ2-7, with TRBD1 matching 7 bases. V lost 2 bases, J lost 0 bases, and 2 bases stayed unmatched. The CDR3 loop spans 14 amino acids. Germline V gene sequence: CDR1 SGDLS, CDR2 YYNGEE. DNA of the CDR3: TGTGCCAGCAGCGTGGGACAGTTCTCCTACGAGCAGTACTTC. Translating it yields CASSVGQFSYEQYF.

This rearrangement joins TRBV4-1 to TRBJ2-7, with TRBD2 identical over 9 bases. There are 15 residues in the CDR3. Germline V CDR1 and CDR2: MGHRA, YSYEKL. J gave up 2 bases and V 5 bases, and 7 bases lay outside the gene matches. CDR3 bases: TGCGCCAGCAGCTGGGGACTAGCAGATACCTACGAGCAGTACTTC. Translated, it gives CASSWGLADTYEQYF.

This sequence joins TRBV11-2 and TRBJ1-1; no definite D call. The CDR3 loop spans 10 amino acids. V gave up 4 bases and J gave up 6 bases, with 3 bases separating them. Looked up from germline, CDR1 is SGHAT and CDR2 is FQNNGV. The DNA for the CDR3 is TGTGCCAGCAGCTCAGCTGAAGCTTTCTTT. This encodes CASSSAEAFF.

The J gene is TRBJ2-7, the V gene TRBV4-2; possibly TRBD1 for D (6 bases). V was trimmed by 5 bases and J by 0 bases, leaving 8 bases between them. Germline V gives CDR1 LGHNA, CDR2 YNFKEQ. The CDR3 consists of 13 residues. The CDR3 DNA follows: TGTGCCAGCAGCGGGGGCACCTCCTACGAGCAGTACTTC. This sequence encodes CASSGGTSYEQYF.

The chain carries TRBV27 and TRBJ2-5; weak D call: TRBD2 (5 bases). The CDR3 loop spans 14 amino acids. Germline V CDR1 and CDR2: MNHEY, SMNVEV (reference sequence). Trimming pared 1 base from V and 5 bases from J, leaving 11 bases between. The CDR3 loop is CASSLWVARETQYF. The CDR3 DNA reads as TGTGCCAGCAGTTTATGGGTAGCGAGGGAGACCCAGTACTTC.

The V gene is TRBV30, the J gene TRBJ2-1; D not resolved. V gave up 4 bases and J gave up 7 bases, with 11 bases separating them. Germline V gene lookup returns CDR1 GTSNPN and CDR2 SVGIG (reference sequence). The CDR3 runs 12 residues. CDR3 residues: CAWNLVGNEQFF. The CDR3 DNA follows: TGTGCCTGGAATCTCGTCGGGAATGAGCAGTTCTTC.

V gene TRBV6-1 combines with J gene TRBJ2-7; a possible D gene is TRBD2 (6 bases). The CDR3 is 13 residues long. Trimming shortened V by 7 bases and J by 1 base, and 11 bases separated the two germline ends. The germline V gene has CDR1 MNHNS and CDR2 SASEGT. The CDR3 DNA reads as TGTGCCAGCAATCCGACTAGATCCTACGAGCAGTACTTC. Protein: CASNPTRSYEQYF.

V and J are TRBV10-3 and TRBJ2-7, with TRBD1 matching over 11 bases. The V segment lost 7 bases and the J segment 6 bases; nucleotides outside the gene matches: 5. The CDR3 length is 13 residues. Germline V gene sequence: CDR1 ENHRY, CDR2 SYGVKD. DNA of the CDR3: TGTGCCATCATGGGACAGGGGGATCTCGAGCAGTACTTC. It yields the protein CAIMGQGDLEQYF.

The V call is TRBV27, the J call TRBJ2-7; the match to TRBD2 covers 11 bases. This CDR3 has 15 amino acids. V was clipped by 11 bases and J by 3 bases; unmatched bases: 12. Germline values: CDR1 MNHEY, CDR2 SMNVEV (reference sequence). The CDR3 DNA is TGTGCCGTTTATAGCGGGAGGGCCCGATTCTACGAGCAGTACTTC. Its translation is CAVYSGRARFYEQYF.

The chain recombines TRBV19 with TRBJ1-1, with D unresolved. The CDR3 has 14 residues. Germline-derived CDR1 and CDR2 are LNHDA and SQIVND (reference sequence). Trimming took 1 base from V and 4 from J, leaving 10 bases between them. The CDR3 DNA is TGTGCCAGTAGTATAGGGGAGGGTAGCACTGAAGCTTTCTTT. Translated, it gives CASSIGEGSTEAFF. The variable domain in full, completed from reference TRBV19 and TRBJ1-1, reads DGGITQSPKYLFRKEGQNVTLSCEQNLNHDAMYWYRQDPGQGLRLIYYSQIVNDFQKGDIAEGYSVSREKKESFPLTVTSAQKNPTAFYLCASSIGEGSTEAFFGQGTRLTVV.

The genes are TRBV30 and TRBJ2-5, with D possibly matching TRBD2 (5 bases). The V end was cut by 0 bases, the J end by 11 bases, with 10 bases between. Per germline, CDR1 GTSNPN and CDR2 SVGIG (reference sequence). CDR3 length: 11 residues. This chain's CDR3 is CAWSVRWEQYF. The CDR3 DNA reads as TGTGCCTGGAGTGTAAGGTGGGAGCAGTACTTC.

V is TRBV19 and J is TRBJ2-1, with D possibly TRBD2 on 5 matching bases. The germline V and J ends were trimmed by 7 bases and 8 bases, with 15 bases remaining between them. Germline loops: CDR1 LNHDA, CDR2 SQIVND (reference sequence). This CDR3 region has 13 residues. The CDR3 region is CASTSRTSYEQFF. The CDR3 DNA reads TGTGCCAGTACCTCAAGAACTAGTTATGAGCAGTTCTTC.